Listed below are T cell receptor beta chains from one sample, sequenced in a study of OX40 agonist ivuxolimab in advanced cancers. TCRdb's copy holds only in-frame clones and misses some; the assay was immunoSEQ multiplex PCR. The sample contains roughly 80,000 clones, roughly 91% of which appear only once. The sequences come from CD4+ or CD8+ T cells sorted from blood, collected in a trial of the OX40 agonist ivuxolimab. All receptors come from an adult with an advanced solid tumor such as melanoma, head and neck, liver or kidney cancer. The CDR3 runs from the conserved cysteine through the conserved F or W. The D gene is left open where the match is weak. Rows may omit the clone size; those that give it use once, few, many or a size class.

J gene	clone size	V gene	D gene	CDR3 DNA	CDR3 protein
TRBJ1-5	once	TRBV5-6	.	TGTGCCAGCAGTCATGGACAGTATAACAATCAGCCCCAGCATTTT	CASSHGQYNNQPQHF
TRBJ2-7	.	TRBV7-8	.	TGTGCCAGCAGCCCGCGGTTTAGCAGGCAGTACGAGCAGTACTTC	CASSPRFSRQYEQYF
TRBJ2-3	.	TRBV5-1	.	TGCGCCAGCAGCTTCGGCCGCACAGATACGCAGTATTTT	CASSFGRTDTQYF
TRBJ2-2	.	TRBV28	TRBD1	TGTGCCAGCAGTTACGGGACAGCGAACACCGGGGAGCTGTTTTTT	CASSYGTANTGELFF
TRBJ1-5	.	TRBV6-4	.	TGTGCCAGCAGTGACGAAGGGGGGAGCAATCAGCCCCAGCATTTT	CASSDEGGSNQPQHF
TRBJ2-5	few	TRBV5-1	TRBD1	TGCGCCAGCAGCCAACTGGACAGGGGAGGGACCCAGTACTTC	CASSQLDRGGTQYF
TRBJ1-2	once	TRBV5-4	.	TGTGCCAGCAGCCACCGACAGCCTACGGATGGCTACACCTTC	CASSHRQPTDGYTF
TRBJ2-2	few	TRBV5-1	TRBD2	TGCGCCAGCAGCCTAGGGACTAGCGGGGGGACTTACACCGGGGAGCTGTTTTTT	CASSLGTSGGTYTGELFF
TRBJ2-2	.	TRBV18	TRBD1	TGTGCCAGCTCACGGGACAGGGAAGGCGGGGAGCTGTTTTTT	CASSRDREGGELFF
TRBJ2-7	.	TRBV5-6	.	TGTGCCAGCAGCTTGGCGCGTCGATCCGGGAATCCTTACGAGCAGTACTTC	CASSLARRSGNPYEQYF
TRBJ1-2	.	TRBV4-3	.	TGCGCCAGCAGCCAAGAGGCCGGGGGCGGTGGCTACACCTTC	CASSQEAGGGGYTF
TRBJ2-2	.	TRBV29-1	TRBD1	TGCAGCGTTGAGACAGGGGGCTTGGCCACCGGGGAGCTGTTTTTT	CSVETGGLATGELFF
TRBJ2-1	once	TRBV20-1	.	TGCAGTGCTAGAGTTTTGTCTGAGCAGTTCTTC	CSARVLSEQFF
TRBJ1-1	.	TRBV9	.	TGTGCCAGCAGCGTAGTGTCGGGGTTGTTGAACACTGAAGCTTTCTTT	CASSVVSGLLNTEAFF
TRBJ2-1	.	TRBV4-1	TRBD2	TGCGCCAGCAGCCAAGGAAGAGGCGGGGGGGCCGGTGAGCAGTTCTTC	CASSQGRGGGAGEQFF
TRBJ1-2	.	TRBV28	TRBD1	TGTGCCACCGGACAGGGAGGGGTGACGTATGGCTACACCTTC	CATGQGGVTYGYTF
TRBJ2-3	.	TRBV4-2	TRBD2	TGTGCCAGCAGTACTAGCGGGCTGAGCACAGATACGCAGTATTTT	CASSTSGLSTDTQYF
TRBJ2-5	.	TRBV5-1	.	TGCGCCAGCAGCTTTAATCGGCAAGAGACCCAGTACTTC	CASSFNRQETQYF
TRBJ2-7	.	TRBV19	TRBD2	TGTGCCAGTAGTCGCTCGCGGGGGGGCTCCGACGAGCAGTACTTC	CASSRSRGGSDEQYF
TRBJ1-1	once	TRBV5-1	.	TGCGCCAGCAGCTTCTGGTCGGAGAACACTGAAGCTTTCTTT	CASSFWSENTEAFF
TRBJ2-5	.	TRBV10-2	TRBD1	TGCGCCAGCATAAGGACAGGGGGCGCTATAGAGACCCAGTACTTC	CASIRTGGAIETQYF
TRBJ2-7	.	TRBV6-1	TRBD1	TGTGCCAGCAGTGACCCGGGACAGAGCTCCTACGAGCAGTACTTC	CASSDPGQSSYEQYF
TRBJ2-2	.	TRBV6-1	.	TGTGCCAGCAGTGTCGTTGGGAAAAAACAGACCGGGGAGCTGTTTTTT	CASSVVGKKQTGELFF
TRBJ1-1	.	TRBV5-1	TRBD1	TGCGCCAGCAGCCCGGGACAGGGGAACACTGAAGCTTTCTTT	CASSPGQGNTEAFF
TRBJ2-7	.	TRBV10-2	.	TGCGCCAGCAATACAGGTGGCGAGCAGTACTTC	CASNTGGEQYF
TRBJ2-5	once	TRBV9	.	TGTGCCAGCAGCCTGGGGTGGGGAGAGACCCAGTACTTC	CASSLGWGETQYF
TRBJ2-3	.	TRBV6-4	TRBD2	TGTGCCAGCAGTGGCACTAGCGGATATAGCACAGATACGCAGTATTTT	CASSGTSGYSTDTQYF
TRBJ1-2	.	TRBV19	TRBD1	TGTGCCAGTAGTAGGGGAGGACAGGGAGTATCTGGCTACACCTTC	CASSRGGQGVSGYTF
TRBJ1-1	once	TRBV30	.	TGTGCCTGGAGAAATTGGCCCTGGAACACTGAAGCTTTCTTT	CAWRNWPWNTEAFF
TRBJ2-7	.	TRBV11-1	TRBD1	TGTGCCAGCAGCCCACCGGGACAGGTAGCCTACGAGCAGTACTTC	CASSPPGQVAYEQYF
TRBJ2-7	few	TRBV7-3	TRBD2	TGTGCCAGCAGCTGGGGAGGGATTTCCTACGAGCAGTACTTC	CASSWGGISYEQYF
TRBJ1-6	.	TRBV9	.	TGTGCCAGCAGCCCGGGCGCAAACAGGGAGTATAATTCACCCCTCCACTTT	CASSPGANREYNSPLHF
TRBJ2-3	.	TRBV5-4	.	TGTGCCAGCAGCTTGGACAGCGATACGCAGTATTTT	CASSLDSDTQYF
TRBJ1-6	.	TRBV28	.	TGTGCCAGCAGAGGGGGTTTGTCACCCCTCCACTTT	CASRGGLSPLHF
TRBJ1-5	few	TRBV19	.	TGTGCCAGTAGGGACTCGCAGGGGAAGAGCAATCAGCCCCAGCATTTT	CASRDSQGKSNQPQHF
TRBJ1-5	.	TRBV2	.	TGTGCCAGCAGGTTACAGGGTTCTGGCAATCAGCCCCAGCATTTT	CASRLQGSGNQPQHF
TRBJ2-1	.	TRBV5-6	TRBD1	TGTGCCAGCAGTACCACAGGGGTAGCCTACAATGAGCAGTTCTTC	CASSTTGVAYNEQFF
TRBJ2-2	.	TRBV5-1	TRBD2	TGCGCCAGCAGCTCCAGGACTAGCGGGGGGCCGGGAACCGGGGAGCTGTTTTTT	CASSSRTSGGPGTGELFF
TRBJ2-5	few	TRBV11-2	TRBD2	TGTGCCAGCAGCCCCAGGACTAGCGGACTCCAAGAGACCCAGTACTTC	CASSPRTSGLQETQYF
TRBJ2-3	few	TRBV7-3	TRBD2	TGTGCCAGCAGCCCGGGGCGGGGGAGTAATACGCAGTATTTT	CASSPGRGSNTQYF
TRBJ2-3	.	TRBV1	.	TGCACCAGCAGCCGCTGGTGGGGCGTGGATACGCAGTATTTT	CTSSRWWGVDTQYF
TRBJ2-5	.	TRBV11-2	TRBD2	TGTGCCAGCAGCCCCGGGCTCCGGGAGGAACAAGAGACCCAGTACTTC	CASSPGLREEQETQYF
TRBJ2-1	.	TRBV12-5	TRBD1	TGTGCTAGTGGTCCACAGGGGGCACACAATGAGCAGTTCTTC	CASGPQGAHNEQFF
TRBJ2-5	.	TRBV28	TRBD2	TGTGCCAGCAGTAGACCCGGGGGGGCCAAAGAGACCCAGTACTTC	CASSRPGGAKETQYF
TRBJ2-7	.	TRBV11-2	.	TGTGCCAGCAGCTTAAACCGGGACACCTACGAGCAGTACTTC	CASSLNRDTYEQYF
TRBJ2-2	.	TRBV2	TRBD2	TGTGCCAGCGGAACTAGCGGGGGGGCCGGGGAGCTGTTTTTT	CASGTSGGAGELFF
TRBJ2-7	.	TRBV9	TRBD2	TGTGCCAGCAGCCCCCCCGTAAAGCGGGAGATCTACGAGCAGTACTTC	CASSPPVKREIYEQYF
TRBJ1-1	.	TRBV4-3	.	TGCGCCAGCAGCCAACTAGGGGTGAACACTGAAGCTTTCTTT	CASSQLGVNTEAFF
TRBJ1-1	.	TRBV5-1	.	TGCGCCAGCAGCTTGGCCGGAGGGGGGTACACTGAAGCTTTCTTT	CASSLAGGGYTEAFF
TRBJ1-1	.	TRBV5-1	.	TGCGCCAGCAGCTTACCCTCACCTGAAGCTTTCTTT	CASSLPSPEAFF
TRBJ1-2	.	TRBV10-3	.	TGTGCCATCAGCCCCGGACAGGGCTACACCTTC	CAISPGQGYTF
TRBJ1-3	once	TRBV5-6	TRBD1	TGTGCCAACAGCTACCCTCCGGGACAGATTATCTCTGGAAACACCATATATTTT	CANSYPPGQIISGNTIYF